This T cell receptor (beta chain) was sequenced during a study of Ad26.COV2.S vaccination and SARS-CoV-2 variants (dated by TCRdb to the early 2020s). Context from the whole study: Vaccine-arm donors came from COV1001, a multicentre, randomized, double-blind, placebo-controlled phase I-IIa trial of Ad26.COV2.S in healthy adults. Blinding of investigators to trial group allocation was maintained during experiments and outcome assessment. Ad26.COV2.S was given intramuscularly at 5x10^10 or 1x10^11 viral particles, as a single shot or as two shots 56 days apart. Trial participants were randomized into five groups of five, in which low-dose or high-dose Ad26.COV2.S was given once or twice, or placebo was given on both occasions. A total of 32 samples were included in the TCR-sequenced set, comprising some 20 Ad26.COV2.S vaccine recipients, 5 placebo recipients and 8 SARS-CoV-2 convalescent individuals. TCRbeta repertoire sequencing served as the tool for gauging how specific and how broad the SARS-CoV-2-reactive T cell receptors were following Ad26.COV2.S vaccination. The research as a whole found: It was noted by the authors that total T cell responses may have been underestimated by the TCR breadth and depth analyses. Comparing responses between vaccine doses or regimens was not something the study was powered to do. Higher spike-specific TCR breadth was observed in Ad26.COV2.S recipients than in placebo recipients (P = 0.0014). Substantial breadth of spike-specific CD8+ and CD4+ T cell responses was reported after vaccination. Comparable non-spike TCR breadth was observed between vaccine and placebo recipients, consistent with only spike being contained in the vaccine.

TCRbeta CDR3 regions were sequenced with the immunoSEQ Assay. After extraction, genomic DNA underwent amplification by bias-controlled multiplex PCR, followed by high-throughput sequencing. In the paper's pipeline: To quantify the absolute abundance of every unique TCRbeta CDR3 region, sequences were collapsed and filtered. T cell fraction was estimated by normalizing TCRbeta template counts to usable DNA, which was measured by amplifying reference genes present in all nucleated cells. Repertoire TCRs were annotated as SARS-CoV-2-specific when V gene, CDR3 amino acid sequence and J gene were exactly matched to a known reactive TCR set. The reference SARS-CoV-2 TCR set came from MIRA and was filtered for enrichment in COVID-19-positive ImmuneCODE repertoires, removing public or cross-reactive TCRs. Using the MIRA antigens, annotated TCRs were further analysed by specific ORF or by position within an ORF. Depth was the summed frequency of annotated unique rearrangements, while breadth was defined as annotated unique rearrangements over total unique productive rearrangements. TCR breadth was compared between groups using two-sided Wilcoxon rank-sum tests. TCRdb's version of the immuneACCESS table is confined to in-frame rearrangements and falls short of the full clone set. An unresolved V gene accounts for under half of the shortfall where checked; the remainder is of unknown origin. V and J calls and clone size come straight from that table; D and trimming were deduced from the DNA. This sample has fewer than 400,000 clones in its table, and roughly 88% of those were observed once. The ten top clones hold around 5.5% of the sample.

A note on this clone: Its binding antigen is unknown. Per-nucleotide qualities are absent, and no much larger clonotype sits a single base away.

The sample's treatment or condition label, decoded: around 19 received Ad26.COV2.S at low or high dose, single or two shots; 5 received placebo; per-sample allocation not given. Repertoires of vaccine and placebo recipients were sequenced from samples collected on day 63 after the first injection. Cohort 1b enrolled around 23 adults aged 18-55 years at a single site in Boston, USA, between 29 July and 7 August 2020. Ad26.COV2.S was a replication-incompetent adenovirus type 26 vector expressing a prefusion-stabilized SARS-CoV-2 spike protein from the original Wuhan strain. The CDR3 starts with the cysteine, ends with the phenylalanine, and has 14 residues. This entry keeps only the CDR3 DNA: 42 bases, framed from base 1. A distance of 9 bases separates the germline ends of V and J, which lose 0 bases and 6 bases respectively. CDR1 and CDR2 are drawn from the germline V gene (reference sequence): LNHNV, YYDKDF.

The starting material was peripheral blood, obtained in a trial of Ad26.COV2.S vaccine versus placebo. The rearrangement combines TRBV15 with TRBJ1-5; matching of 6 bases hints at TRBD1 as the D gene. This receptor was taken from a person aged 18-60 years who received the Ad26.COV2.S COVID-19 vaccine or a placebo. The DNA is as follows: TGTGCCACCAGCAGAGACCTAGGGGGTCAGCCCCAGCATTTT. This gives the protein CATSRDLGGQPQHF. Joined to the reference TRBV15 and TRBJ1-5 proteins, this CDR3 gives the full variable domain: DAMVIQNPRYQVTQFGKPVTLSCSQTLNHNVMYWYQQKSSQAPKLLFHYYDKDFNNEADTPDNFQSRRPNTSFCFLDIRSPGLGDTAMYLCATSRDLGGQPQHFGDGTRLSIL.